Only a few counts were recorded for the clone carrying this TCR beta chain. These data originate in a study of blood T cell repertoires in COVID-19. Study summary: Material from acute and convalescent COVID-19 was sourced from the United States, Italy and Spain. From T cells, B-cell-depleted T cells, or PBMCs came the material, which was cDNA or gDNA.

Original handling: Quantification of nucleated cells was approximated via reference gene primer amplification. The repertoire was sequenced with immunoSEQ multiplex PCR; TCRdb's copy has only in-frame clones and lacks some. For V, J and clone size, that table is used; D and trimming come from the DNA. The repertoire consists of 95,000 to 150,000 clones, with roughly 91% occurring once and the leading ten covering less than 2%. In germline, CDR1 is SGHRS, CDR2 YFSETQ. V trimming: 0 bases; J trimming: 1 base; junction bases outside the gene matches: 10. This CDR3 has 20 residues. The chain couples TRBV5-1 to TRBJ2-2, with 12 bases fitting TRBD2. Specimen: peripheral blood. The origin of this receptor is a human donor in a cohort sampled during active COVID-19. The CDR3 sequence: CASSLGTSGVLKGNTGELFF. The CDR3, as DNA: TGCGCCAGCAGCTTGGGGACTAGCGGGGTTCTAAAAGGGAACACCGGGGAGCTGTTTTTT. Together with reference TRBV5-1 and TRBJ2-2, the CDR3 gives the full variable domain: KAGVTQTPRYLIKTRGQQVTLSCSPISGHRSVSWYQQTPGQGLQFLFEYFSETQRNKGNFPGRFSGRQFSNSRSEMNVSTLELGDSALYLCASSLGTSGVLKGNTGELFFGEGSRLTVL.